These T cell receptor beta chains were read from a single sample in a study of beta chain features in type 1 diabetes. Sequencing used immunoSEQ multiplex PCR; TCRdb keeps in-frame clones, though not all of them. The data hold around 400,000 clones, with approximately 12% observed a single time. Sequencing used naive CD4+ T cells from blood. The source of these receptors is a man aged 18-30 years in good health. Both conserved end residues are part of each CDR3. A D gene is named only where the DNA matches it firmly. The listing skips clone size in some rows; elsewhere it reads once, few, many or a size class.

clone_size: few
j_call: TRBJ2-2
d_call: .
v_call: TRBV28
cdr3_nt: TGTGCCAGCAGTTCCGGACAGAACACCGGGGAGCTGTTTTTT
cdr3_aa: CASSSGQNTGELFF

clone_size: .
j_call: TRBJ1-4
d_call: .
v_call: TRBV18
cdr3_nt: TGTGCCAGCTCAGAGAGTGAAAAACTGTTTTTT
cdr3_aa: CASSESEKLFF

clone_size: few
j_call: TRBJ2-2
d_call: .
v_call: TRBV5-1
cdr3_nt: TGCGCCAGCAGCTTCCGAACGGAGACCGGGGAGCTGTTTTTT
cdr3_aa: CASSFRTETGELFF

clone_size: .
j_call: TRBJ2-1
d_call: .
v_call: TRBV4-2
cdr3_nt: TGTGCCAGCAGCCAAGATGGGAACAGGGAAAATGAGCAGTTCTTC
cdr3_aa: CASSQDGNRENEQFF

clone_size: few
j_call: TRBJ2-1
d_call: TRBD1
v_call: TRBV7-9
cdr3_nt: TGTGCCAGCAGCTTCGGACAGGGAGGATACAATGAGCAGTTCTTC
cdr3_aa: CASSFGQGGYNEQFF

clone_size: few
j_call: TRBJ2-7
d_call: .
v_call: TRBV14
cdr3_nt: TGTGCCAGCAGCCAATCCCCCCGGAGGCGGACGAGCTACGAGCAGTACTTC
cdr3_aa: CASSQSPRRRTSYEQYF

clone_size: .
j_call: TRBJ2-3
d_call: TRBD2
v_call: TRBV5-6
cdr3_nt: TGTGCCAGCACCCTACTAGCGGGCTACACATCATTT
cdr3_aa: CASTLLAGYTSF

clone_size: many
j_call: TRBJ1-2
d_call: .
v_call: TRBV30
cdr3_nt: TGTGCCTGGAGGTACAGGGACTATGGCTACACCTTC
cdr3_aa: CAWRYRDYGYTF

clone_size: .
j_call: TRBJ1-2
d_call: .
v_call: TRBV28
cdr3_nt: TGTGCCAGCAGCCTAGGGAGGCTGGTGGATGGCTACACCTTC
cdr3_aa: CASSLGRLVDGYTF

clone_size: .
j_call: TRBJ2-3
d_call: TRBD2
v_call: TRBV7-3
cdr3_nt: TGTGCCAGCAGCTCGATAGCGGGGGGGCCAGATACGCAGTATTTT
cdr3_aa: CASSSIAGGPDTQYF

clone_size: once
j_call: TRBJ1-5
d_call: TRBD1
v_call: TRBV5-1
cdr3_nt: TGCGCCAGCAGCTTGACAGGGGATTTCAATCAGCCCCAGCATTTT
cdr3_aa: CASSLTGDFNQPQHF

clone_size: .
j_call: TRBJ1-1
d_call: .
v_call: TRBV5-1
cdr3_nt: TGCGCCAGCAGCTTGGTTACAGGGTCGAACACTGAAGCTTTCTTT
cdr3_aa: CASSLVTGSNTEAFF

clone_size: .
j_call: TRBJ2-6
d_call: .
v_call: TRBV7-7
cdr3_nt: TGTGCTAGCGGCGCGGTGGCTGGGGCCAACGTCCTGACTTTC
cdr3_aa: CASGAVAGANVLTF

clone_size: few
j_call: TRBJ1-4
d_call: .
v_call: TRBV7-9
cdr3_nt: TGTGCCAGCAGCCTAGGATTGGGGAGGGCCGATGAAAAACTGTTTTTT
cdr3_aa: CASSLGLGRADEKLFF

clone_size: few
j_call: TRBJ1-2
d_call: .
v_call: TRBV30
cdr3_nt: TGTGCCTGGAGTGAACAGCTACGATCTTATGGCTACACCTTC
cdr3_aa: CAWSEQLRSYGYTF

clone_size: .
j_call: TRBJ2-1
d_call: .
v_call: TRBV7-9
cdr3_nt: TGTGCCAGCAGCTTGCTAGTTTCAAATGAGCAGTTCTTC
cdr3_aa: CASSLLVSNEQFF

clone_size: .
j_call: TRBJ2-7
d_call: .
v_call: TRBV19
cdr3_nt: TGTGCCAGTAGTCTGCAGGGGGGCCCCTACGAGCAGTACTTC
cdr3_aa: CASSLQGGPYEQYF

clone_size: few
j_call: TRBJ1-4
d_call: TRBD1
v_call: TRBV7-9
cdr3_nt: TGTGCCAGCAGCTCCGGGACAGGGGGCGAGAAACTGTTTTTT
cdr3_aa: CASSSGTGGEKLFF

clone_size: few
j_call: TRBJ1-2
d_call: TRBD1
v_call: TRBV10-3
cdr3_nt: TGTGCCATCAGTGAAAACCGGGACAGGGTAAATGGCTACACCTTC
cdr3_aa: CAISENRDRVNGYTF

clone_size: few
j_call: TRBJ1-1
d_call: TRBD1
v_call: TRBV7-8
cdr3_nt: TGTGCCAGCAGCTTACGAATGGGAAGGGGGCGGTCTGAAGCTTTCTTT
cdr3_aa: CASSLRMGRGRSEAFF

clone_size: .
j_call: TRBJ2-1
d_call: TRBD2
v_call: TRBV7-2
cdr3_nt: TGTGCCAGCAGCTCCGGGACTAGCGGCGACTCCTACAATGAGCAGTTCTTC
cdr3_aa: CASSSGTSGDSYNEQFF

clone_size: .
j_call: TRBJ2-1
d_call: .
v_call: TRBV11-2
cdr3_nt: TGTGCCAGCAGCTACAACATAGGGGCTGATGAGCAGTTCTTC
cdr3_aa: CASSYNIGADEQFF

clone_size: .
j_call: TRBJ2-7
d_call: .
v_call: TRBV28
cdr3_nt: TGTGCCAGCAGTTTACTCTCCTACGAGCAGTACTTC
cdr3_aa: CASSLLSYEQYF

clone_size: .
j_call: TRBJ2-2
d_call: .
v_call: TRBV7-3
cdr3_nt: TGTGCCAGCAGCCCGGGACATAACACCGGGGAGCTGTTTTTT
cdr3_aa: CASSPGHNTGELFF

clone_size: .
j_call: TRBJ2-1
d_call: .
v_call: TRBV6-5
cdr3_nt: TGTGCCAGCAACAAGAACCCTCACTACAATGAGCAGTTCTTC
cdr3_aa: CASNKNPHYNEQFF

clone_size: few
j_call: TRBJ1-2
d_call: .
v_call: TRBV28
cdr3_nt: TGTGCCAGCAGTTCACAGACAGCTATGAACTATGGCTACACCTTC
cdr3_aa: CASSSQTAMNYGYTF

clone_size: .
j_call: TRBJ2-5
d_call: .
v_call: TRBV5-1
cdr3_nt: TGCGCCAGCAGCCGGAATTTAGCGTCCGGGGAGACCCAGTACTTC
cdr3_aa: CASSRNLASGETQYF

clone_size: .
j_call: TRBJ1-1
d_call: .
v_call: TRBV10-3
cdr3_nt: TGTGCCATCAGTGAGTCGAGTGGTAGAGGGAACACTGAAGCTTTCTTT
cdr3_aa: CAISESSGRGNTEAFF

clone_size: few
j_call: TRBJ1-2
d_call: .
v_call: TRBV4-2
cdr3_nt: TGTGCCAGCAGCCCGCCTGGACAGAGCAACTATGGCTACACCTTC
cdr3_aa: CASSPPGQSNYGYTF

clone_size: few
j_call: TRBJ1-5
d_call: TRBD1
v_call: TRBV18
cdr3_nt: TGTGCCAGCTCACAGGGGGCTTACAATCAGCCCCAGCATTTT
cdr3_aa: CASSQGAYNQPQHF

clone_size: .
j_call: TRBJ2-1
d_call: .
v_call: TRBV7-9
cdr3_nt: TGTGCCAGCACCCCGGGAGTCGGAGGCCACAATGAGCAGTTCTTC
cdr3_aa: CASTPGVGGHNEQFF

clone_size: few
j_call: TRBJ2-2
d_call: .
v_call: TRBV7-9
cdr3_nt: TGTGCCAGCAGCTTACAGGGGAACACCGGGGAGCTGTTTTTT
cdr3_aa: CASSLQGNTGELFF

clone_size: .
j_call: TRBJ2-1
d_call: TRBD1
v_call: TRBV29-1
cdr3_nt: TGCAGCGTTGAAGATCGGCAGGGGGCCCCATACAATGAGCAGTTCTTC
cdr3_aa: CSVEDRQGAPYNEQFF

clone_size: .
j_call: TRBJ2-5
d_call: .
v_call: TRBV7-2
cdr3_nt: TGTGCCAGCAGCTTGTATAGCGAGAGAGAGACCCAGTACTTC
cdr3_aa: CASSLYSERETQYF

clone_size: few
j_call: TRBJ2-5
d_call: TRBD1
v_call: TRBV4-2
cdr3_nt: TGTGCCAGCAGCCAAGGCCGACGGACAGGGCAAGAAGAGACCCAGTACTTC
cdr3_aa: CASSQGRRTGQEETQYF

clone_size: few
j_call: TRBJ2-3
d_call: .
v_call: TRBV7-2
cdr3_nt: TGTGCCAGCAGCTTAGTGTCAGACTCTAGCACAGATACGCAGTATTTT
cdr3_aa: CASSLVSDSSTDTQYF

clone_size: few
j_call: TRBJ2-7
d_call: .
v_call: TRBV9
cdr3_nt: TGTGCCAGCAGCGTAGGGGGGGGCAATTCCTACGAGCAGTACTTC
cdr3_aa: CASSVGGGNSYEQYF

clone_size: once
j_call: TRBJ2-3
d_call: TRBD1
v_call: TRBV10-3
cdr3_nt: TGTGCCAGCAGTGAAGTGGGACAGGGCACAGATACGCAGTATTTT
cdr3_aa: CASSEVGQGTDTQYF

clone_size: few
j_call: TRBJ2-7
d_call: .
v_call: TRBV27
cdr3_nt: TGTGCCAGCAGTATACAGGTATCCTACGAGCAGTACTTC
cdr3_aa: CASSIQVSYEQYF

clone_size: few
j_call: TRBJ2-1
d_call: .
v_call: TRBV7-2
cdr3_nt: TGTGCCAGCAGCTTATCGGTGTACAATGAGCAGTTCTTC
cdr3_aa: CASSLSVYNEQFF

clone_size: .
j_call: TRBJ1-2
d_call: TRBD1
v_call: TRBV28
cdr3_nt: TGTGCCAGCAGTTTTCCTCCCGGGACAGGGCGCCATGGCTACACCTTC
cdr3_aa: CASSFPPGTGRHGYTF

clone_size: few
j_call: TRBJ1-5
d_call: .
v_call: TRBV7-2
cdr3_nt: TGTGCCAGCAGCGCAAGGTCAGGGGGCAATCAGCCCCAGCATTTT
cdr3_aa: CASSARSGGNQPQHF

clone_size: few
j_call: TRBJ2-1
d_call: TRBD1
v_call: TRBV7-9
cdr3_nt: TGTGCCAGCAGCTTTTGGACAGGGGAAAGGGAGTTCTTC
cdr3_aa: CASSFWTGEREFF

clone_size: .
j_call: TRBJ2-1
d_call: TRBD2
v_call: TRBV7-2
cdr3_nt: TGTGCCAGCAGCTTATTAGGGACTAGCGGAAAGACGAGCAATGAGCAGTTCTTC
cdr3_aa: CASSLLGTSGKTSNEQFF

clone_size: .
j_call: TRBJ2-2
d_call: .
v_call: TRBV30
cdr3_nt: TGTGCCTGGAGTGGGGCAGACACCGGGGAGCTGTTTTTT
cdr3_aa: CAWSGADTGELFF

clone_size: .
j_call: TRBJ2-3
d_call: TRBD2
v_call: TRBV28
cdr3_nt: TGTGCCAGCAGTTTCGGTGTACTAGCGGGGAGCACAGATACGCAGTATTTT
cdr3_aa: CASSFGVLAGSTDTQYF

clone_size: .
j_call: TRBJ2-5
d_call: TRBD1
v_call: TRBV7-2
cdr3_nt: TGTGCCAGCAGCTCAGGGACAGGGGGCTATGAGACCCAGTACTTC
cdr3_aa: CASSSGTGGYETQYF

clone_size: few
j_call: TRBJ1-2
d_call: .
v_call: TRBV25-1
cdr3_nt: TGTGCCAGCAGTGACCGAGGGGCTGAATCCCTAGCGAACTATGGCTACACCTTC
cdr3_aa: CASSDRGAESLANYGYTF

clone_size: few
j_call: TRBJ2-1
d_call: TRBD2
v_call: TRBV6-6
cdr3_nt: TGTGCCAGCAGTTCAACCTATAGCGGGGCAAGCAATGAGCAGTTCTTC
cdr3_aa: CASSSTYSGASNEQFF

clone_size: .
j_call: TRBJ1-2
d_call: .
v_call: TRBV30
cdr3_nt: TGTGCCACTCTAGGAGGGTGGGATGGCTACACCTTC
cdr3_aa: CATLGGWDGYTF

clone_size: few
j_call: TRBJ2-5
d_call: .
v_call: TRBV7-2
cdr3_nt: TGTGCCAGCAGCTTAGCTTCCGGGACACCCCAAGAGACCCAGTACTTC
cdr3_aa: CASSLASGTPQETQYF

clone_size: .
j_call: TRBJ2-5
d_call: .
v_call: TRBV6-6
cdr3_nt: TGTGCCAGCAAAGAGGAGTATCGAAAAGAGACCCAGTACTTC
cdr3_aa: CASKEEYRKETQYF

clone_size: .
j_call: TRBJ1-1
d_call: .
v_call: TRBV6-5
cdr3_nt: TGTGCCAGCAATCCTACAGGGCTATCATTCTCTTTCTTT
cdr3_aa: CASNPTGLSFSFF

clone_size: few
j_call: TRBJ1-1
d_call: .
v_call: TRBV28
cdr3_nt: TGTGCCAGCAGTTTATACAGGATGAACACTGAAGCTTTCTTT
cdr3_aa: CASSLYRMNTEAFF

clone_size: .
j_call: TRBJ1-5
d_call: .
v_call: TRBV6-5
cdr3_nt: TGTGCCAGCACTCCAGGGATTCAGCCCCAGCATTTT
cdr3_aa: CASTPGIQPQHF